The entry below gives a single TCR beta chain sequence along with its context. This record comes from a study of radiation and T cells in renal cell carcinoma. Profiled with immunoSEQ multiplex PCR; TCRdb holds only in-frame clones, not every one. The table has some 46,000 clones, around four fifths seen once. As to time point: blood 4 weeks post-SBRT, at nephrectomy. This sample's treatment: 15 Gy SBRT to primary tumor, nephrectomy 4 weeks later. Clear cell pathology was present in this patient's renal cell carcinoma. CDR1 and CDR2 from the germline V gene are WSHSY and SAAADI. V shed 3 bases and J shed 1 base, with 6 bases lying between them. The CDR3 has 14 amino acids.

The clonotype was recovered from a woman aged 70-85 years with renal cell carcinoma. The sequencing here drew on blood, taken from a patient whose treatment included radiotherapy and nephrectomy. J is TRBJ2-2 and V is TRBV10-2; no clear D gene. The CDR3 nucleotides are TGCGCCAGCAGTGACGAAAGGAACACCGGGGAGCTGTTTTTT. Residues: CASSDERNTGELFF.